The 15 T cell receptor beta chains listed next were all sequenced from one sample in a study of cytomegalovirus exposure and HLA in healthy donors. Primers included in the PCR were 60 Vbeta and 13 Jbeta primers. This table comes from immunoSEQ multiplex PCR, and its TCRdb copy is limited to in-frame clones, with some not included. The table lists 150,000 to 200,000 clones, about 73% of them singletons. Material for sequencing was PBMCs. The receptors come from a woman in her fifties or sixties in good health and CMV-seropositive.

For this clone: The sample contains more than one DNA sequence encoding this CDR3. The chain recombines TRBV14 with TRBJ2-7; TRBD2 agrees at 7 bases. With 4 bases clipped from V and 0 bases from J, the junction kept 3 bases outside the gene matches. The CDR3 loop spans 14 amino acids. The germline gives CDR1 SGHDN, CDR2 FVKESK. CDR3: CASSRGDYSYEQYF. The CDR3 nucleotides are TGTGCCAGCAGCCGCGGGGACTACTCCTACGAGCAGTACTTC. Full variable domain (remainder filled in from reference TRBV14 and TRBJ2-7): EAGVTQFPSHSVIEKGQTVTLRCDPISGHDNLYWYRRVMGKEIKFLLHFVKESKQDESGMPNNRFLAERTGGTYSTLKVQPAELEDSGVYFCASSRGDYSYEQYFGPGTRLTVT.

The chain joins TRBV30 to TRBJ1-2, with TRBD1 as a possible D gene (6 bases). V was shortened by 2 bases and J by 9 bases, with 16 bases between the two germline ends. This CDR3 region has 13 residues. In germline, CDR1 is GTSNPN, CDR2 SVGIG (reference sequence). For the CDR3, the DNA is TGTGCCTGGAGTTTACAGGGAAAGGGGAGCTACACCTTC. It yields the protein CAWSLQGKGSYTF.

J is TRBJ2-7 and V is TRBV10-3; 9 nucleotides match TRBD1. Germline V gives CDR1 ENHRY, CDR2 SYGVKD. The CDR3 spans 15 residues. The V and J ends lost 2 bases and 2 bases, in that order; junction bases with no gene match: 4. CDR3 loop: CAISEMGQGPYEQYF. The CDR3 nucleotides are TGTGCCATCAGTGAGATGGGACAGGGCCCCTACGAGCAGTACTTC.

This clone was observed once. The chain employs TRBV6-1 and TRBJ1-1; D perhaps matches TRBD1 (5 bases). Germline V gene sequence: CDR1 MNHNS, CDR2 SASEGT. Trimming left V 11 bases short and J 0 bases short, with 13 bases between. There are 13 residues in the CDR3. The CDR3 protein is CASNPGLNTEAFF. The DNA for the CDR3 is TGTGCCTCTAACCCAGGGCTGAACACTGAAGCTTTCTTT.

This clone was seen only once. This sequence joins TRBV19 and TRBJ1-1; 8 bases align to TRBD1. The junction had 9 bases not matched to a gene; V was cut back by 5 bases and J by 4 bases. CDR3 length: 15 residues. Germline V gene data show CDR1 as LNHDA and CDR2 as SQIVND (reference sequence). This chain's CDR3 is CASSYPDTGGTEAFF. CDR3 nucleotide sequence: TGTGCCAGTAGTTACCCCGACACAGGGGGCACTGAAGCTTTCTTT.

The chain couples TRBV5-1 to TRBJ2-2; weak D call: TRBD2 (6 bases). Germline loops: CDR1 SGHRS, CDR2 YFSETQ. V was pared by 4 bases and J by 2 bases, with 9 bases between. The CDR3 sequence is 14 residues long. CDR3 sequence reads: CASSRDLNTGELFF. CDR3 nucleotides: TGCGCCAGCAGCCGGGACTTAAACACCGGGGAGCTGTTTTTT.

The chain couples TRBV5-1 to TRBJ1-1, with D maybe TRBD1 (6 bases). The CDR3 extends over 14 amino acids. V lost 5 bases and J 0 bases, leaving 11 bases between the germline ends. The germline V gene encodes CDR1 SGHRS and CDR2 YFSETQ. This CDR3 is CASRRGHLNTEAFF. In nucleotides, the CDR3 is TGCGCCAGCAGAAGGGGACACCTGAACACTGAAGCTTTCTTT.

About this clone itself: Other DNA sequences within the sample encode an identical CDR3. The chain combines TRBV5-6 with TRBJ1-5; D uncertain. This CDR3 contains 13 residues. V lost 1 base to trimming and J lost 4 bases, with 6 bases between them. Germline CDR1 is SGHDT and CDR2 is YYEEEE. The CDR3 loop reads CASSLSGNQPQHF. DNA for the CDR3: TGTGCCAGCAGCTTGTCGGGGAATCAGCCCCAGCATTTT.

This chain links TRBV18 with TRBJ2-7; 8 bases match TRBD2. Germline-derived CDR1 and CDR2 are KGHSH and LQKENI. The CDR3 has 13 amino acids. V was pared by 6 bases and J by 3 bases, with 4 bases of the junction left unmatched. The CDR3 nucleotides read TGTGCCAGCTCCTCGGGAGGGGTCTACGAGCAGTACTTC. It is translated as CASSSGGVYEQYF.

V usage is TRBV29-1 and J usage is TRBJ2-2, with 8 bases that match TRBD2. There are 14 residues in the CDR3. After removal of 7 bases from V and 1 base from J, the junction contained 5 bases not matched to a gene. In germline, CDR1 is SQVTM, CDR2 ANQGSEA. This chain's CDR3 is CSAGGGENTGELFF. The CDR3 DNA is TGCAGCGCCGGGGGGGGCGAGAACACCGGGGAGCTGTTTTTT.

This clone was counted a single time. This rearrangement joins TRBV30 to TRBJ1-3; D remains ambiguous. This CDR3 spans 14 amino acids. Germline V lookup: CDR1 GTSNPN, CDR2 SVGIG (reference sequence). Trimming removed 5 bases from V and 1 base from J, with 12 bases in between. The DNA for the CDR3 is TGTGCCTGGGGCCTCGGGAGGTCTGGAAACACCATATATTTT. This gives the protein CAWGLGRSGNTIYF. The full variable domain, rest sourced from reference TRBV30 and TRBJ1-3, is SQTIHQWPATLVQPVGSPLSLECTVEGTSNPNLYWYRQAAGRGLQLLFYSVGIGQISSEVPQNLSASRPQDRQFILSSKKLLLSDSGFYLCAWGLGRSGNTIYFGEGSWLTVV.

V gene TRBV5-1 combines with J gene TRBJ2-6; D ambiguous. The V and J ends lost 4 bases and 4 bases respectively, with 15 bases between them. Germline V gene lookup returns CDR1 SGHRS and CDR2 YFSETQ. This CDR3 region has 16 residues. For the CDR3, the DNA is TGCGCCAGCAGCCCCGATCCGCAGTCGGGGGCCAACGTCCTGACTTTC. This encodes CASSPDPQSGANVLTF.

There are a few counts of this clone. The J gene is TRBJ2-1, the V gene TRBV4-1; 9 bases map to TRBD2. The CDR3 consists of 17 residues. J gave up 7 bases and V 0 bases, and 10 bases lay outside the gene matches. Germline CDR1 reads MGHRA; CDR2 reads YSYEKL. The CDR3 spells CASSQDQTSGPSNEQFF. The CDR3 DNA reads as TGCGCCAGCAGCCAAGACCAGACTAGCGGACCCTCGAATGAGCAGTTCTTC.

This clone has a handful of counts. The chain uses TRBV4-2 and TRBJ2-7, with a tentative D call TRBD1 (5 bases). The germline CDR1 and CDR2 sequences are LGHNA and YNFKEQ. Trimming stripped 0 bases from V and 2 bases from J, with 11 bases between. This CDR3 has 15 residues. CDR3 sequence reads: CASSQDAARAYEQYF. The CDR3 bases are TGTGCCAGCAGCCAAGATGCGGCCAGGGCCTACGAGCAGTACTTC.

The chain joins TRBV30 to TRBJ2-7, with 10 positions matching TRBD1. Germline loops: CDR1 GTSNPN, CDR2 SVGIG (reference sequence). CDR3 length: 14 amino acids. V gave up 1 base and J gave up 4 bases; unmatched junction bases: 4. The CDR3 sequence: CAWSAGTGEYEQYF. The CDR3 nucleotides are TGTGCCTGGAGTGCAGGGACAGGGGAATACGAGCAGTACTTC.